This TCR beta chain was found in a study of T cells in Graves' hyperthyroidism and ophthalmopathy. RNA transcripts were the template for amplifying TCR beta CDR3 regions. A set of HTBI primers served as the primers for a first-round RT-PCR of the TCR CDR3. TCRdb called the multiplex PCR reads again in MiXCR, with one record for every CDR3 protein. Of about 420,000 distinct CDR3 sequences detected, around 16% appear once; the ten largest clones hold roughly 7.4%. In this sample, this clonotype turned up many times. Its antigen is unidentified. Study outcomes and limitations: Among thyroid clonotypes expanded above 0.001, most also appeared in blood. In the analysis, a 13 V-J model separated ophthalmopathy from stable hyperthyroidism.

CDR1 and CDR2 (germline): SEHNR, FQNEAQ (reference sequence). The CDR3 contains 17 residues. V shed 4 bases and J 7 bases; nucleotides not matched to a gene: 15. With a duration under 2 months, the hyperthyroidism was newly diagnosed in patients aged 18 to 65. This TCR derives from a woman younger than 30 with Graves' hyperthyroidism. Input material: blood. The V call is TRBV7-9, the J call TRBJ2-1; 8 bases are a match to TRBD2. DNA of the CDR3: TGTGCCAGCAGCTCTAGCCGGGAGGGCCAGGGAGAGAATGAGCAGTTCTTC. Amino acid sequence: CASSSSREGQGENEQFF.